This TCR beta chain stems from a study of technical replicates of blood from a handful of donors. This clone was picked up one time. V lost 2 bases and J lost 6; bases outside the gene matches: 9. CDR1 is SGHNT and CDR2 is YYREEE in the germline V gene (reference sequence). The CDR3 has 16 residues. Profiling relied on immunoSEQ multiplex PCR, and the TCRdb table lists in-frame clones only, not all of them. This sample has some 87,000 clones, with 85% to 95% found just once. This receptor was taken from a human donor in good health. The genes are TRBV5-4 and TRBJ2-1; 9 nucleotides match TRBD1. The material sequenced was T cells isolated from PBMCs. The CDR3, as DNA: TGTGCCAGCAGCTTAAGATTGGGACAGGGAGGCAATGAGCAGTTCTTC. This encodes CASSLRLGQGGNEQFF.